This T cell receptor beta chain was captured in a study of PD-1 blockade in classical Hodgkin lymphoma. Time point specified: newly diagnosed, previously untreated cHL patient sample. A comparison was provided by newly diagnosed, untreated classical Hodgkin lymphoma PBMCs. Losses at the gene ends were 8 bases for V and 4 bases for J; bases not matched to a gene: 2. The CDR3 is 13 amino acids. Germline V CDR1 and CDR2: LNHDA, SQIVND (reference sequence). Sequencing used immunoSEQ multiplex PCR; TCRdb keeps in-frame clones, though not all of them. The table records roughly 70,000 clones, over 90% of them present only once.

This receptor was taken from a human donor with classical Hodgkin lymphoma. The chain employs TRBV19 and TRBJ1-6; 7 bases are shared with TRBD1. Sequenced: peripheral blood mononuclear cells (PBMCs). This CDR3 is CASGDRYNSPLHF. The CDR3 DNA reads TGTGCCAGTGGGGACAGATATAATTCACCCCTCCACTTT.